This T cell receptor beta chain was obtained from a study of Graves' ophthalmopathy and Graves' hyperthyroidism. TCR beta CDR3 regions were amplified from RNA transcripts. HTBI primers primed a first-round RT-PCR, and a second-round multiplex PCR followed. MiXCR, run by TCRdb on the multiplex PCR reads, gives a single entry per CDR3 protein. The data contain about 740,000 distinct CDR3 sequences, roughly 41% of them singletons. Other autoimmune diseases, uncontrolled infections, pregnancy or lactation excluded patients from enrollment. Germline CDR1 is DFQATT and CDR2 is SNEGSKA (reference sequence). Trimming took off 5 bases at V and 4 bases at J, with 21 bases between the two ends. The CDR3 has 15 residues.

Input material: peripheral blood. The TCR was taken from an adult man with Graves' ophthalmopathy. This rearrangement joins TRBV20-1 to TRBJ2-7; D is possibly TRBD2 (5 bases). In nucleotides, the CDR3 is TGCAGTGCTCAAGACGCGCGGGCTGGTCTATACGAGCAGTACTTC. Residues: CSAQDARAGLYEQYF.